Listed here are 17 T cell receptor beta chains from one sample, sequenced in a study of T-cell memory formation after mild COVID-19. From the 5' RACE reads, TCRdb called clonotypes with MiXCR, one entry per CDR3 protein. This sample has roughly 130,000 distinct CDR3 sequences; over 15% occur once, and the top ten carry 5% to 5.5%. The sequenced sample was PBMCs or a T cell subset sorted from them (not recorded which). All receptors come from a man aged 18 to 30 who had mild COVID-19 (a few samples of this study predate the infection). Cell type and time point are not known.

The sample holds a few counts of this clonotype. This chain links TRBV20-1 with TRBJ1-2; 7 nucleotides match TRBD1. J was trimmed by 12 bases and V by 4 bases; bases with no gene match: 14. Looked up from germline, CDR1 is DFQATT and CDR2 is SNEGSKA (reference sequence). The CDR3 is 13 residues long. The CDR3 nucleotides read TGCAGTGCTATTAAGGGGACAGTCGGGATGCACACCTTC. This gives the protein CSAIKGTVGMHTF.

The chain has TRBV7-2 and TRBJ2-1, with D uncertain. In germline, CDR1 is SGHTA, CDR2 FQGNSA. The CDR3 is 13 residues long. Trimming took 1 base from V and 7 from J, leaving 8 bases between them. The CDR3 region is CASSLEGRNEQFF. In DNA form, the CDR3 reads TGTGCCAGCAGCTTAGAGGGTAGGAATGAGCAGTTCTTC.

This chain joins TRBV20-1 and TRBJ2-2, with 14 positions matching TRBD2. This CDR3 spans 17 amino acids. After removal of 3 bases from V and 4 bases from J, the junction contained 7 bases not matched to a gene. Germline CDR1 is DFQATT and CDR2 is SNEGSKA (reference sequence). This CDR3 is CSASAPGLAGATGELFF. CDR3 bases: TGCAGTGCTAGCGCGCCGGGACTAGCGGGGGCCACCGGGGAGCTGTTTTTT.

The chain is built from TRBV25-1 and TRBJ2-2; 10 bases line up with TRBD2. V shed 4 bases and J 1 base; nucleotides not matched to a gene: 0. This CDR3 is built from 15 residues. Germline CDR1 and CDR2: MGHDK and SYGVNS. CDR3 protein: CASSGLAGNTGELFF. CDR3 DNA sequence: TGTGCCAGCAGTGGACTAGCGGGGAACACCGGGGAGCTGTTTTTT.

The chain has TRBV6-1 and TRBJ2-3; a possible D gene is TRBD1 (6 bases). The germline V and J ends were trimmed by 7 bases and 4 bases, with 18 bases remaining between them. This CDR3 contains 15 residues. Germline V gene lookup returns CDR1 MNHNS and CDR2 SASEGT. The CDR3 DNA is TGTGCCAGCAAGGGACACCGGGGTTTCTCAGATACGCAGTATTTT. This gives the protein CASKGHRGFSDTQYF.

This clonotype was seen only a few times. The chain couples TRBV6-2 or TRBV6-3 to TRBJ1-2, with TRBD1 matching 7 bases. V shed 0 bases and J 4 bases; nucleotides not matched to a gene: 11. The CDR3 loop spans 17 amino acids. From germline, CDR1 is MNHEY and CDR2 SVGEGT. The CDR3 protein is CASSYSMRQGSIYGYTF. CDR3 nucleotides: TGTGCCAGCAGTTACTCGATGAGACAGGGCTCAATCTATGGCTACACCTTC.

The gene calls are TRBV15 and TRBJ2-2; D uncertain. CDR1 is LNHNV and CDR2 is YYDKDF in the germline V gene (reference sequence). The CDR3 is 15 residues long. V gave up 0 bases and J gave up 7 bases, with 12 bases separating them. The CDR3 DNA is TGTGCCACCAGCAGAGATCGAGAATGGGACGGGGAGCTGTTTTTT. This codes for CATSRDREWDGELFF.

This clonotype was seen more than once but under ten times. The chain combines TRBV12-3 or TRBV12-4 with TRBJ1-5, with D hard to call. V was cut by 2 bases and J by 4 bases, with 6 bases left in between. This CDR3 contains 13 residues. The CDR3 DNA is TGTGCCAGCAGTTTAAGTCAGAATCAGCCCCAGCATTTT. Its translation: CASSLSQNQPQHF.

The V call is TRBV19, the J call TRBJ2-3, with 8 bases identical to TRBD2. Trimming cost V 3 bases and J 5 bases; bases outside gene matches: 7. Germline V gives CDR1 LNHDA, CDR2 SQIVND (reference sequence). The CDR3 contains 15 residues. CDR3 sequence reads: CASSILGGAVDTQYF. In nucleotides, the CDR3 is TGTGCCAGTAGTATCCTCGGGGGGGCCGTAGATACGCAGTATTTT.

V gene TRBV30 combines with J gene TRBJ1-2; D might be TRBD1 (5 bases). With 0 bases removed from V and 4 bases from J, the gap between germline ends came to 6 bases. The length of the CDR3 is 12 residues. Germline values: CDR1 GTSNPN, CDR2 SVGIG (reference sequence). In nucleotides, the CDR3 is TGTGCCTGGAGTGTAGGGACCTATGGCTACACCTTC. Translation gives CAWSVGTYGYTF.

The chain has TRBV7-8 and TRBJ1-1, with D hard to call. The CDR3 runs to 15 residues. The germline V and J ends were trimmed by 3 bases and 3 bases, with 14 bases remaining between them. The germline V gene has CDR1 SGHVS and CDR2 FQNEAQ. CDR3: CASSFRVGWDTEAFF. DNA for the CDR3: TGTGCCAGCAGCTTCCGAGTTGGGTGGGACACTGAAGCTTTCTTT.

The chain uses TRBV18 and TRBJ2-7, with D perhaps matching TRBD1 (6 bases). Germline CDR1 and CDR2: KGHSH and LQKENI. V was clipped by 3 bases and J by 0 bases, with 9 bases between them. The CDR3 runs to 14 residues. The CDR3 here is CASSPPTGSYEQYF. The CDR3 DNA reads TGTGCCAGCTCACCGCCGACAGGCTCCTACGAGCAGTACTTC.

The CDR3 reads CASSSGTSGGRQETQYF. The CDR3 DNA sequence: TGCGCCAGCAGCTCGGGGACTAGCGGGGGACGCCAAGAGACCCAGTACTTC. The chain carries TRBV5-1 and TRBJ2-5; 14 bases match TRBD2. The CDR3 loop spans 17 amino acids. The V gene end was trimmed by 3 bases and the J gene end by 1 base; junction bases not matched to a gene: 5. The germline CDR1 and CDR2 sequences are SGHRS and YFSETQ.

This clonotype was detected a few times. The chain joins TRBV5-1 to TRBJ2-3, with D unresolved. The germline V gene encodes CDR1 SGHRS and CDR2 YFSETQ. The CDR3 length is 13 residues. V lost 5 bases, J lost 1 base, and 8 bases lay in between. The CDR3 bases are TGCGCCAGCAGACCGGACGGCACAGATACGCAGTATTTT. Translating gives CASRPDGTDTQYF.

V gene TRBV24-1 combines with J gene TRBJ1-2; D might be TRBD1 (5 bases). V lost 3 bases to trimming and J lost 5 bases, with 15 bases between them. Germline V gene lookup returns CDR1 KGHDR and CDR2 SFDVKD. This CDR3 has 15 amino acids. Here the CDR3 reads CATSDPRDGDYGYTF. The CDR3 DNA is TGTGCCACCAGTGATCCCCGGGACGGAGATTATGGCTACACCTTC.

This clonotype was found a few times. The CDR3 sequence: CASSMAGANPPQETQYF. CDR3 coding DNA: TGCGCCAGCAGCATGGCGGGGGCGAACCCCCCTCAAGAGACCCAGTACTTC. This chain links TRBV5-1 with TRBJ2-5; the D gene is possibly TRBD2 (7 bases). Per germline, CDR1 SGHRS and CDR2 YFSETQ. The CDR3 is 17 amino acids. Trimming took 4 bases from V and 2 from J, leaving 21 bases between them. Full variable domain (missing parts from reference TRBV5-1 and TRBJ2-5): KAGVTQTPRYLIKTRGQQVTLSCSPISGHRSVSWYQQTPGQGLQFLFEYFSETQRNKGNFPGRFSGRQFSNSRSEMNVSTLELGDSALYLCASSMAGANPPQETQYFGPGTRLLVL.

The chain couples TRBV25-1 to TRBJ2-1; tentative D call: TRBD1 (6 bases). Germline V CDR1 and CDR2: MGHDK, SYGVNS. Trimming removed 9 bases from V and 8 bases from J, with 26 bases in between. The CDR3 spans 16 residues. The CDR3 spells CASSSTAGDVLDEQFF. CDR3 nucleotide sequence: TGTGCCAGTAGCTCCACGGCAGGGGATGTATTGGATGAGCAGTTCTTC.